These 19 T cell receptor beta chains share one sample of origin, sequenced in a study of cytomegalovirus exposure and HLA in healthy donors. Primers included in the PCR were 60 Vbeta and 13 Jbeta primers. Some clones are missing from TCRdb's copy, which holds only in-frame ones; the method was immunoSEQ multiplex PCR. The data show 110,000 to 150,000 clones, roughly 65% seen once. Sequencing used PBMCs. The origin of the receptors is a woman between 25 and 40 years old in good health and CMV-seronegative.

This clone has just a few counts. The chain employs TRBV18 and TRBJ1-6; D gene unclear. The germline V and J ends were trimmed by 3 bases and 10 bases, with 19 bases remaining between them. The CDR3 covers 16 residues. CDR1 is KGHSH and CDR2 is LQKENI in the germline V gene. The CDR3: CASSPSSQPFGSPLHF. CDR3 bases: TGTGCCAGCTCACCTTCGTCACAGCCCTTTGGATCACCCCTCCACTTT.

This chain links TRBV28 with TRBJ2-5, with D perhaps matching TRBD1 (6 bases). Looked up from germline, CDR1 is MDHEN and CDR2 is SYDVKM. This CDR3 comprises 14 residues. Between the trimmed V and J ends, which lost 3 bases and 5 bases, there was a span of 13 bases. The CDR3 sequence is CASSLGASPETQYF. CDR3 DNA sequence: TGTGCCAGCAGTTTGGGGGCCAGTCCGGAGACCCAGTACTTC.

The CDR3 is CASSLVGGRAQPQHF. For the CDR3, the DNA is TGTGCCAGCAGTTTAGTCGGGGGGCGAGCTCAGCCCCAGCATTTT. The genes are TRBV28 and TRBJ1-5; a possible D gene is TRBD1 (6 bases). The CDR3 is 15 amino acids. The V end was cut by 2 bases, the J end by 6 bases, with 14 bases between. Germline CDR1 reads MDHEN; CDR2 reads SYDVKM.

This clone turned up a few times. The gene calls are TRBV27 and TRBJ2-1; 10 bases align to TRBD2. V lost 4 bases and J lost 3; bases outside the gene matches: 6. The CDR3 spans 16 residues. Germline CDR1 and CDR2: MNHEY and SMNVEV (reference sequence). CDR3 sequence reads: CASSSLSGGDYNEQFF. The CDR3 region has the DNA TGTGCCAGCAGTTCCCTCAGCGGGGGGGACTACAATGAGCAGTTCTTC.

The chain recombines TRBV30 with TRBJ1-4; no reliable D call. This CDR3 comprises 12 residues. Trimming removed 7 bases from V and 1 base from J, with 7 bases in between. Germline V gives CDR1 GTSNPN, CDR2 SVGIG (reference sequence). CDR3: CASGITNEKLFF. CDR3 DNA: TGTGCCTCGGGGATAACTAATGAAAAACTGTTTTTT.

J is TRBJ2-5 and V is TRBV4-2; D possibly corresponds to TRBD2 (5 bases). CDR1 and CDR2 from the germline V gene are LGHNA and YNFKEQ. The CDR3 runs 15 residues. The ends were cut back, 1 base at V and 4 bases at J, with 13 bases in the middle. As DNA, the CDR3 is TGTGCCAGCAGCCAAGTTCTCGGGGTGGGAGAGACCCAGTACTTC. Amino acid sequence: CASSQVLGVGETQYF.

The chain employs TRBV7-3 and TRBJ1-1, with a weak D call TRBD1 (6 bases). The CDR3 totals 14 residues. V dropped 3 bases and J dropped 5 bases, with 13 bases sitting between them. Germline V gives CDR1 SGHTA, CDR2 FQGTGA. CDR3 sequence: CASSLGQGSTEAFF. The CDR3 region has the DNA TGTGCCAGCAGCTTGGGGCAGGGGAGTACTGAAGCTTTCTTT.

The rearrangement joins TRBV7-9 to TRBJ2-7; D might be TRBD2 (6 bases). This CDR3 is built from 11 residues. The V gene lost 6 bases and the J gene lost 7 bases, with 10 bases spanning the gap. Germline-derived CDR1 and CDR2 are SEHNR and FQNEAQ (reference sequence). As DNA, the CDR3 is TGTGCCAGCAGATCTGGAGGGGAGCAGTACTTC. Translated: CASRSGGEQYF.

This sequence joins TRBV5-1 and TRBJ2-7; 10 bases are a match to TRBD1. With V trimmed by 4 bases and J by 3 bases, 4 bases remained unmatched. The CDR3 length is 14 residues. Germline lookup yields CDR1 SGHRS and CDR2 YFSETQ. The CDR3 bases are TGCGCCAGCAGCACCCGGACAGGGGGCTACGAGCAGTACTTC. Translation: CASSTRTGGYEQYF.

This clone was detected once. The chain employs TRBV7-2 and TRBJ2-5, with 11 bases that match TRBD2. CDR1 SGHTA and CDR2 FQGNSA come from the germline V gene. The ends lost 4 bases at V and 4 bases at J; junction bases unmatched: 5. The CDR3 is 15 residues long. CDR3 sequence reads: CASSYGLAGTETQYF. DNA of the CDR3: TGTGCCAGCAGCTACGGACTAGCGGGTACAGAGACCCAGTACTTC.

The chain is built from TRBV6-5 and TRBJ1-2, with 11 bases identical to TRBD1. The CDR3 runs 13 residues. V lost 10 bases to trimming and J lost 2 bases; unmatched junction nucleotides: 3. Germline V CDR1 and CDR2: MNHEY, SVGAGI. This chain's CDR3 is CATGDRGNYGYTF. The CDR3 DNA reads as TGTGCCACCGGGGACAGGGGGAACTATGGCTACACCTTC.

The chain couples TRBV4-2 to TRBJ2-3; a weak D match, TRBD2 (6 bases). The CDR3 is 16 residues long. Trimming cost V 0 bases and J 4 bases, with 14 bases left between them. Per germline, CDR1 LGHNA and CDR2 YNFKEQ. CDR3 in amino acids: CASSQEPEPGADTQYF. The DNA of the CDR3 is TGTGCCAGCAGCCAAGAACCGGAGCCGGGAGCAGATACGCAGTATTTT.

This clone appeared a single time. The V gene is TRBV27, the J gene TRBJ1-6, with TRBD1 matching 8 bases. V lost 4 bases to trimming and J lost 10 bases; unmatched junction nucleotides: 9. The CDR3 has 15 amino acids. CDR1 and CDR2 from the germline V gene are MNHEY and SMNVEV (reference sequence). CDR3 nucleotides: TGTGCCAGCAGTTCGGGACAGGTGGTAGTGTCACCCCTCCACTTT. Protein sequence: CASSSGQVVVSPLHF.

CDR3: CASSQRWDTSTDTQYF. The DNA of the CDR3 is TGTGCCAGCAGCCAAAGGTGGGACACATCCACAGATACGCAGTATTTT. The chain combines TRBV4-2 with TRBJ2-3, with a possible D match to TRBD1 (6 bases). This CDR3 has 16 residues. Germline V gene sequence: CDR1 LGHNA, CDR2 YNFKEQ. V was cut by 2 bases and J by 2 bases, with 14 bases left in between.

V usage is TRBV5-1 and J usage is TRBJ2-1, with 11 bases aligning to TRBD2. The CDR3 extends over 15 amino acids. Trimming removed 1 base from V and 9 bases from J; junction bases left unmatched: 6. Germline values: CDR1 SGHRS, CDR2 YFSETQ. Here the CDR3 reads CASSLWLAGGVEQFF. CDR3 sequence (DNA): TGCGCCAGCAGCTTGTGGCTAGCGGGGGGTGTTGAGCAGTTCTTC.

The chain employs TRBV18 and TRBJ2-7, with a weak D call TRBD1 (5 bases). The CDR3 is made up of 15 amino acids. Germline-derived CDR1 and CDR2 are KGHSH and LQKENI. Between the trimmed V and J ends, which lost 3 bases and 0 bases, there was a span of 12 bases. As DNA, the CDR3 is TGTGCCAGCTCACCCTCGCAGGGCAGCTCCTACGAGCAGTACTTC. Protein sequence: CASSPSQGSSYEQYF.

This clone appeared a few times. The junction differs from germline at one of its ends, possibly a read error. The chain carries TRBV28 and TRBJ1-6; 11 bases agree with TRBD1. Germline-derived CDR1 and CDR2 are MDHEN and SYDVKM. This CDR3 contains 20 residues. CDR3 protein: CASSILRDRGWVSYNPPLHF. The CDR3 coding sequence is TGTGCCAGCAGTATCCTTCGGGACAGGGGGTGGGTATCCTATAATCCACCCCTCCACTTT.

The chain joins TRBV25-1 to TRBJ2-7; TRBD2 matches 10 bases. V was clipped by 1 base and J by 1 base; unmatched bases: 4. Germline-derived CDR1 and CDR2 are MGHDK and SYGVNS. There are 16 residues in the CDR3. The CDR3 sequence is CASSEWVAGGSYEQYF. Written as DNA, the CDR3 is TGTGCCAGCAGTGAATGGGTAGCGGGAGGTTCCTACGAGCAGTACTTC.

Worth noting for this clone: The sample holds other DNA sequences that translate to the same CDR3. The V and J genes are TRBV6-1 and TRBJ2-2; the D gene is possibly TRBD1 (5 bases). This CDR3 is 15 amino acids long. Germline V gene data show CDR1 as MNHNS and CDR2 as SASEGT. V was pared by 3 bases and J by 6 bases, with 14 bases between. Here the CDR3 reads CASSEFGQGAGELFF. The DNA of the CDR3 is TGTGCCAGCAGTGAGTTTGGTCAGGGTGCCGGGGAGCTGTTTTTT.